This T cell receptor beta chain comes out of a study of cytomegalovirus exposure and HLA in healthy donors. Germline CDR1 SGHNT, CDR2 YYREEE (reference sequence). CDR3 size: 14 residues. J was trimmed by 5 bases and V by 2 bases; bases with no gene match: 2. Researchers ran the PCR with 60 Vbeta and 13 Jbeta primers. Profiled with immunoSEQ multiplex PCR; TCRdb holds only in-frame clones, not every one. Of 65,000 to 95,000 clones listed, around 79% are singletons. This receptor was taken from a male donor in good health and CMV-seropositive. The specimen was PBMCs. The genes are TRBV5-4 and TRBJ2-5; 11 nucleotides line up with TRBD1. CDR3 loop: CASSFGTGGETQYF. CDR3 DNA: TGTGCCAGCAGCTTCGGGACAGGGGGGGAGACCCAGTACTTC. Looking up the rest from reference TRBV5-4 and TRBJ2-5 gives the full variable domain: ETGVTQSPTHLIKTRGQQVTLRCSSQSGHNTVSWYQQALGQGPQFIFQYYREEENGRGNFPPRFSGLQFPNYSSELNVNALELDDSALYLCASSFGTGGETQYFGPGTRLLVL.